The 30 T cell receptor beta chains in this list originate from one sample, sequenced in a study of CD8+ T cells in alopecia areata. RNA was extracted and reverse transcribed into cDNA as the sequencing template. Sequenced by immunoSEQ multiplex PCR; TCRdb stores in-frame clones only, minus some. The sample consists of tens of thousands of clones, approximately 61% of them appearing once. Sequences were derived from CD8+ T cells sorted from blood, sampled at week 0. The receptor set was obtained from a human donor with alopecia areata.

In nucleotides, the CDR3 is TGTGCCAGCACCTCGGACAGGGGCTATGGCTACACCTTC. It translates to CASTSDRGYGYTF. V and J are TRBV27 and TRBJ1-2; 9 nucleotides agree with TRBD1. V lost 7 bases and J lost 4; bases outside the gene matches: 4. Germline V gives CDR1 MNHEY, CDR2 SMNVEV (reference sequence). The CDR3 runs 13 residues.

This rearrangement joins TRBV30 to TRBJ1-4; TRBD1 aligns across 9 bases. The CDR3 contains 14 residues. Germline trimming cut 2 bases from V and 8 bases from J; bases unmatched to any gene: 6. Germline CDR1 GTSNPN, CDR2 SVGIG (reference sequence). The DNA of the CDR3 is TGTGCCTGGAGTCTGGGACAGGGTGTGGAAAAACTGTTTTTT. The encoded protein is CAWSLGQGVEKLFF. Looking up the rest from reference TRBV30 and TRBJ1-4 gives the full variable domain: SQTIHQWPATLVQPVGSPLSLECTVEGTSNPNLYWYRQAAGRGLQLLFYSVGIGQISSEVPQNLSASRPQDRQFILSSKKLLLSDSGFYLCAWSLGQGVEKLFFGSGTQLSVL.

V gene TRBV29-1 combines with J gene TRBJ1-4; 10 bases agree with TRBD1. J lost 6 bases, V lost 7 bases, and 5 bases had no gene match. This CDR3 contains 13 residues. Germline CDR1 and CDR2: SQVTM and ANQGSEA. The CDR3, as DNA: TGCAGCGGAATCGGGACAGGGGATGAAAAACTGTTTTTT. It codes for CSGIGTGDEKLFF. Full variable domain (rest looked up from reference TRBV29-1 and TRBJ1-4): SAVISQKPSRDICQRGTSLTIQCQVDSQVTMMFWYRQQPGQSLTLIATANQGSEATYESGFVIDKFPISRPNLTFSTLTVSNMSPEDSSIYLCSGIGTGDEKLFFGSGTQLSVL.

This chain uses TRBV25-1 with TRBJ2-5; either TRBD1 or TRBD2 may fit D (5 bases each). Germline CDR1 and CDR2: MGHDK and SYGVNS. The CDR3 has 13 amino acids. V dropped 5 bases and J dropped 2 bases, with 9 bases sitting between them. In DNA form, the CDR3 reads TGTGCCAGCAGTTTGGGACCGCAAGAGACCCAGTACTTC. Translated, it gives CASSLGPQETQYF.

V is TRBV7-8 and J is TRBJ2-7, with D unclear. The ends were cut back, 6 bases at V and 0 bases at J, with 12 bases in the middle. Per germline, CDR1 SGHVS and CDR2 FQNEAQ. CDR3 length: 14 residues. The CDR3 spells CASSDFTSSYEQYF. As DNA, the CDR3 is TGTGCCAGCAGTGACTTTACAAGCTCCTACGAGCAGTACTTC.

The chain employs TRBV27 and TRBJ2-7; D may be TRBD2 (5 bases). The CDR3 consists of 12 residues. Germline values: CDR1 MNHEY, CDR2 SMNVEV (reference sequence). Trimming removed 3 bases from V and 6 bases from J, with 9 bases in between. CDR3 residues: CASSLRAGEQYF. The CDR3 nucleotides read TGTGCCAGCAGTTTGCGGGCTGGCGAGCAGTACTTC.

In its sample, this clone was seen a few times. The chain combines TRBV28 with TRBJ2-7; D is perhaps TRBD2 (5 bases). The CDR3 has 13 residues. Germline-derived CDR1 and CDR2 are MDHEN and SYDVKM. V lost 2 bases, J lost 7 bases, and 12 bases lay in between. CDR3 loop: CASSLRGMREQYF. CDR3 DNA sequence: TGTGCCAGCAGTTTACGGGGAATGAGGGAGCAGTACTTC.

This sequence joins TRBV4-1 and TRBJ2-7; TRBD1 is a possible D gene (5 bases). The germline CDR1 and CDR2 sequences are MGHRA and YSYEKL. Deletions cut 3 bases from V and 0 bases from J, with 12 bases between. The CDR3 runs 15 residues. The CDR3, as DNA: TGCGCCAGCAGCCAGCTTCAGGGTAACTCCTACGAGCAGTACTTC. It is translated as CASSQLQGNSYEQYF.

This chain connects TRBV7-9 to TRBJ2-7, with TRBD1 matching 7 bases. CDR1 is SEHNR, CDR2 FQNEAQ, per germline (reference sequence). The CDR3 has 14 amino acids. Trimming removed 5 bases from V and 3 bases from J; junction bases left unmatched: 7. CDR3 residues: CASSRDSRYYEQYF. Here the CDR3 DNA reads TGTGCCAGCAGCCGGGACAGCCGGTACTACGAGCAGTACTTC. Together with reference TRBV7-9 and TRBJ2-7, the CDR3 gives the full variable domain: DTGVSQNPRHKITKRGQNVTFRCDPISEHNRLYWYRQTLGQGPEFLTYFQNEAQLEKSRLLSDRFSAERPKGSFSTLEIQRTEQGDSAMYLCASSRDSRYYEQYFGPGTRLTVT.

V and J are TRBV5-1 and TRBJ2-7, with 7 positions matching TRBD1. This CDR3 has 13 residues. The J segment lost 2 bases and the V segment lost 4 bases, leaving 3 bases of the junction unmatched. Germline V CDR1 and CDR2: SGHRS, YFSETQ. The CDR3 protein is CASSNDRAYEQYF. The CDR3 DNA follows: TGCGCCAGCAGCAACGACAGGGCCTACGAGCAGTACTTC.

The chain has TRBV7-4 and TRBJ2-1, with TRBD2 matching over 8 bases. The CDR3 covers 13 residues. Germline trimming cut 3 bases from V and 6 bases from J; bases unmatched to any gene: 1. CDR1 and CDR2 (germline): SGHVT, SQSDAQ. CDR3 in DNA: TGTGCCAGCAGCTTCGCGGGGGGCAATGAGCAGTTCTTC. This translates into CASSFAGGNEQFF.

V gene TRBV7-9 combines with J gene TRBJ2-5; tentatively, D is TRBD2 (5 bases). This CDR3 is built from 14 residues. V gave up 5 bases and J gave up 5 bases, with 15 bases separating them. Germline loops: CDR1 SEHNR, CDR2 FQNEAQ (reference sequence). In DNA form, the CDR3 reads TGTGCCAGCAGCCCGAGAACTAGTTACGAGACCCAGTACTTC. Translation: CASSPRTSYETQYF.

As DNA, the CDR3 is TGTGCCAGCAGCCTCACAGTGAGCACAGATACGCAGTATTTT. It is translated as CASSLTVSTDTQYF. The chain recombines TRBV13 with TRBJ2-3, with D unresolved. Trimming took off 5 bases at V and 0 bases at J, with 9 bases between the two ends. CDR1 and CDR2 from the germline V gene are PRHDT and FYEKMQ (reference sequence). The CDR3 runs 14 residues.

J is TRBJ1-1 and V is TRBV6-5, with D unresolved. The CDR3 length is 15 residues. In germline, CDR1 is MNHEY, CDR2 SVGAGI. The V and J ends lost 4 bases and 0 bases respectively, with 12 bases between them. CDR3 residues: CASSSVIGLNTEAFF. CDR3 nucleotide sequence: TGTGCCAGCAGTTCCGTCATTGGTCTGAACACTGAAGCTTTCTTT.

The chain is built from TRBV27 and TRBJ1-1; no firm D call. Deletions cut 3 bases from V and 8 bases from J, with 13 bases between. Germline V gene sequence: CDR1 MNHEY, CDR2 SMNVEV (reference sequence). CDR3 length: 13 amino acids. The CDR3 nucleotides read TGTGCCAGCAGTTTTGTGCCGAACGCGGAAGCTTTCTTT. Protein sequence: CASSFVPNAEAFF.

This clone was seen more than once but under ten times. The gene calls are TRBV4-3 and TRBJ2-1; 11 nucleotides match TRBD2. The junction had 4 bases not matched to a gene; V was cut back by 3 bases and J by 3 bases. This CDR3 has 16 amino acids. CDR1 LGHNA and CDR2 YSLEER come from the germline V gene. The CDR3 DNA sequence: TGCGCCAGCAGCCACTATAGCGGGGGGGTCTACAATGAGCAGTTCTTC. This codes for CASSHYSGGVYNEQFF.

The gene calls are TRBV4-2 and TRBJ2-1; D remains unclear. The CDR3 extends over 14 amino acids. Trimming pared 8 bases from V and 7 bases from J, leaving 18 bases between. Germline lookup yields CDR1 LGHNA and CDR2 YNFKEQ. This CDR3 is CASLGSHSSNEQFF. The DNA of the CDR3 is TGTGCCAGCCTGGGTTCCCACTCTTCGAATGAGCAGTTCTTC.

This clone was seen ten or more times. V gene TRBV7-9 combines with J gene TRBJ2-2; D uncertain. This CDR3 comprises 14 residues. Trimming shortened V by 2 bases and J by 6 bases, and 10 bases separated the two germline ends. Germline V gene data show CDR1 as SEHNR and CDR2 as FQNEAQ (reference sequence). The CDR3: CASSLNSRAGELFF. CDR3 sequence (DNA): TGTGCCAGCAGCTTAAATAGTAGAGCCGGGGAGCTGTTTTTT.

This clone appeared a few times. This chain uses TRBV4-1 with TRBJ1-2; 8 bases line up with TRBD1. This CDR3 has 14 residues. J was trimmed by 8 bases and V by 3 bases; bases with no gene match: 8. Germline V gives CDR1 MGHRA, CDR2 YSYEKL. CDR3 loop: CASSHGTGRQGYTF. CDR3 DNA: TGCGCCAGCAGCCACGGGACAGGTCGGCAGGGCTACACCTTC.

The rearrangement joins TRBV9 to TRBJ1-1, with a tentative D call TRBD1 (5 bases). Germline assignment: CDR1 SGDLS and CDR2 YYNGEE. Trimming cost V 2 bases and J 2 bases, with 10 bases left between them. The CDR3 runs to 14 residues. CDR3 amino acids: CASSVRGGNTEAFF. The CDR3 DNA reads TGTGCCAGCAGCGTTAGGGGAGGTAACACTGAAGCTTTCTTT.

The sample holds a few counts of this clone. This chain uses TRBV21-1 with TRBJ2-6. TRBV21-1 is given as a pseudogene. The CDR3 consists of 20 residues. CDR3 in amino acids: CASSKGGPRDLSLGANVLTF. The CDR3 DNA sequence: TGTGCCAGCAGCAAAGGGGGACCCCGAGACCTCTCTCTGGGGGCCAACGTCCTGACTTTC.

The sample holds one count of this clone. The rearrangement joins TRBV18 to TRBJ2-7, with 7 nucleotides matching TRBD1. The germline V gene has CDR1 KGHSH and CDR2 LQKENI. The CDR3 runs 16 residues. J lost 2 bases, V lost 3 bases, and 10 bases had no gene match. The CDR3 sequence: CASSPLQTGPPYEQYF. CDR3 in DNA: TGTGCCAGCTCACCTCTCCAGACAGGGCCTCCCTACGAGCAGTACTTC.

The rearrangement joins TRBV6-4 to TRBJ2-3; 8 bases match TRBD1. The CDR3 length is 15 residues. The J segment lost 0 bases and the V segment lost 4 bases, leaving 3 bases of the junction unmatched. Germline V CDR1 and CDR2: MRHNA, SNTAGT. CDR3 in DNA: TGTGCCAGCAGTGCCACAGGGGGTAGCACAGATACGCAGTATTTT. It yields the protein CASSATGGSTDTQYF.

V gene TRBV4-1 combines with J gene TRBJ2-7; D gene uncertain. The CDR3 spans 13 residues. Germline-derived CDR1 and CDR2 are MGHRA and YSYEKL. Between the trimmed V and J ends, which lost 5 bases and 2 bases, there was a span of 10 bases. CDR3 amino acids: CASSKAQAYEQYF. The CDR3 nucleotides are TGCGCCAGCAGCAAAGCCCAGGCCTACGAGCAGTACTTC.

The chain uses TRBV2 and TRBJ2-7, with D unclear. The CDR3 contains 13 residues. Germline CDR1 SNHLY, CDR2 FYNNEI. V dropped 1 base and J dropped 3 bases, with 7 bases sitting between them. CDR3 bases: TGTGCCAGCAGTGAAGTTCCCGGCTACGAGCAGTACTTC. This gives the protein CASSEVPGYEQYF.

The rearrangement uses TRBV5-4 and TRBJ1-1, with 7 bases fitting TRBD1. With 0 bases clipped from V and 0 bases from J, the junction kept 5 bases outside the gene matches. From germline, CDR1 is SGHNT and CDR2 YYREEE (reference sequence). This CDR3 region has 16 residues. In DNA, the CDR3 is TGTGCCAGCAGCTTGGATCCAGGGGGGATGAACACTGAAGCTTTCTTT. This encodes CASSLDPGGMNTEAFF. The full variable domain, its missing parts supplied by reference TRBV5-4 and TRBJ1-1, is ETGVTQSPTHLIKTRGQQVTLRCSSQSGHNTVSWYQQALGQGPQFIFQYYREEENGRGNFPPRFSGLQFPNYSSELNVNALELDDSALYLCASSLDPGGMNTEAFFGQGTRLTVV.

V is TRBV27 and J is TRBJ1-5, with D possibly being TRBD1 (6 bases). The V gene's germline CDR1 is MNHEY and CDR2 SMNVEV (reference sequence). Trimming shortened V by 6 bases and J by 0 bases, and 15 bases separated the two germline ends. CDR3 length equals 16 residues. The CDR3 bases are TGTGCCAGCAGCCCAGGACAGAGTTATAGCAATCAGCCCCAGCATTTT. It encodes CASSPGQSYSNQPQHF.

This clone appeared many times. Other nucleotide sequences in the sample specify the same CDR3. The rearrangement links TRBV7-2 to TRBJ2-3; TRBD2 aligns across 10 bases. The ends lost 4 bases at V and 6 bases at J; junction bases unmatched: 7. This CDR3 comprises 15 residues. The germline V gene has CDR1 SGHTA and CDR2 FQGNSA. CDR3 sequence: CASSSLAGAPDTQYF. The CDR3 coding sequence is TGTGCCAGCAGCTCCCTAGCGGGGGCACCCGATACGCAGTATTTT.

J is TRBJ2-1 and V is TRBV7-9, with TRBD2 matching over 9 bases. V gave up 5 bases and J gave up 6 bases; unmatched junction bases: 11. Germline V gene lookup returns CDR1 SEHNR and CDR2 FQNEAQ (reference sequence). The CDR3 runs 16 residues. In DNA, the CDR3 is TGTGCCAGCAGCCTGGAGGCTTCTAGCGGGATCAATGAGCAGTTCTTC. This encodes CASSLEASSGINEQFF.

V is TRBV27 and J is TRBJ1-2; D remains unclear. Germline CDR1 and CDR2: MNHEY and SMNVEV (reference sequence). Trimming removed 11 bases from V and 7 bases from J, with 14 bases in between. The CDR3 has 11 amino acids. CDR3 sequence: CAVGQAGGYTF. The CDR3 nucleotides read TGTGCCGTAGGGCAGGCGGGTGGCTACACCTTC.